This entry describes one T cell receptor (beta chain). Some clones are missing from TCRdb's copy, which holds only in-frame ones; the method was immunoSEQ multiplex PCR. The data contain some 69,000 clones, 80% of them singletons. The data belong to a study of T cell responses to AZD1222 COVID-19 vaccine. Germline V gene lookup returns CDR1 SEHNR and CDR2 FQNEAQ (reference sequence). The V end was cut by 5 bases, the J end by 6 bases, with 14 bases between. The CDR3 totals 13 residues. The chain employs TRBV7-9 and TRBJ2-7; D perhaps matches TRBD1 (6 bases). Sequencing used peripheral blood, obtained 28 days after the second AZD1222 dose. This receptor was obtained from an adult who received the AZD1222 COVID-19 vaccine. CDR3 loop: CASSPNTGSEQYF. The CDR3 DNA follows: TGTGCCAGCAGCCCAAACACAGGGAGCGAGCAGTACTTC.